What follows is one T cell receptor beta chain and its context. As yet, its antigen is unknown. The sample comes from a study of OX40 agonist ivuxolimab in advanced cancers. Study-wide background: Prior anti-PD-1, anti-PD-L1 or anti-CTLA-4 therapy did not bar entry, and roughly 40% had some. Patients achieving partial responses numbered three: one hepatocellular carcinoma case and two cutaneous melanoma cases.

Study outcomes and limitations: Partial responders at 0.1-3.0 mg/kg had among the lowest clonal expansion. CD8+ T cells averaged more expanded clones than CD4+.

With 5 bases clipped from V and 3 bases from J, the junction kept 9 bases outside the gene matches. CDR1 and CDR2 from the germline V gene are SGHRS and YFSETQ. This CDR3 comprises 16 residues. Using immunoSEQ multiplex PCR, the repertoire was profiled, and TCRdb retains in-frame clones only, with some absent. The profile covers about 50,000 clones, with around 80% appearing a single time and about 3.8% taken by the ten largest. The genes are TRBV5-1 and TRBJ2-3, with TRBD2 matching over 10 bases. This TCR came from an adult with an advanced solid tumor such as melanoma, head and neck, liver or kidney cancer. Specimen: CD4+ or CD8+ T cells sorted from blood, collected in a trial of the OX40 agonist ivuxolimab. The CDR3 spells CASRILSGGSTDTQYF. The CDR3 DNA reads TGCGCCAGCAGGATACTTAGCGGGGGGTCGACAGATACGCAGTATTTT.